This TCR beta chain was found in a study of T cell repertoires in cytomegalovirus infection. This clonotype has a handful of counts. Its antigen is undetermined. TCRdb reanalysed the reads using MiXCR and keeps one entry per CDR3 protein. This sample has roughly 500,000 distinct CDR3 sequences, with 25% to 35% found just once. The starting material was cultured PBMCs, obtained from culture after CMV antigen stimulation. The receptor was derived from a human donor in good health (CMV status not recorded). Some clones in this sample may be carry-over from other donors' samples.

The CDR3 spells CASSLEGWDQPQHF. DNA of the CDR3: TGTGCCAGCAGCTTGGAGGGTTGGGATCAGCCCCAGCATTTT. The chain links TRBV7-2 to TRBJ1-5; D is undetermined. CDR3 length: 14 residues. Germline V gene sequence: CDR1 SGHTA, CDR2 FQGNSA. V lost 3 bases and J lost 5, with 11 bases in between.